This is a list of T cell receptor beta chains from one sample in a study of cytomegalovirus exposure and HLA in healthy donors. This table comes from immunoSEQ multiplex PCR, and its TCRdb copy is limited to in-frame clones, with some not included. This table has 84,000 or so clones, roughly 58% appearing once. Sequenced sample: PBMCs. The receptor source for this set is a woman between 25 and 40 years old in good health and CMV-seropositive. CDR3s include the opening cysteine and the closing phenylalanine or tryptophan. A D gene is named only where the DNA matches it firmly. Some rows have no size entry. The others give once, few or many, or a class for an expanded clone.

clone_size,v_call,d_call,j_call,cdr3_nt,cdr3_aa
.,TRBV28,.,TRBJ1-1,TGTGCCAGCAGTTTACAGGGGAGGAACACTGAAGCTTTCTTT,CASSLQGRNTEAFF
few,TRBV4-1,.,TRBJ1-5,TGCGCCAGCAGCCAAGAAAGGGGTTACAATCAGCCCCAGCATTTT,CASSQERGYNQPQHF
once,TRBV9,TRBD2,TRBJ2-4,TGTGCCAGCAGCTTATCCCCCCTAGCGGGGGAACCCAAAAACATTCAGTACTTC,CASSLSPLAGEPKNIQYF
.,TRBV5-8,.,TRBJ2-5,TGTGCCAGCAGCCGCGCCTCTACGGAGACCCAGTACTTC,CASSRASTETQYF
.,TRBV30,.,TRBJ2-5,TGTGCCTGGAGTGTATCTTTACGGGTTCAAGAGACCCAGTACTTC,CAWSVSLRVQETQYF
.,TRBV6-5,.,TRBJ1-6,TGTGCCAGCAGTTACGACGGAGCCAAAAATTCACCCCTCCACTTT,CASSYDGAKNSPLHF
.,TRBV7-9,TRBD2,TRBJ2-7,TGTGCCAGCAGCTTAGTCGGGGGGATCGGGACCTACGAGCAGTACTTC,CASSLVGGIGTYEQYF
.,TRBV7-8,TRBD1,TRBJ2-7,TGTGCCAGCAGCCCACTGGACAGGGGCTACGAGCAGTACTTC,CASSPLDRGYEQYF
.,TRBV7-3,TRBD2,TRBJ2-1,TGTGCCAGCAGCTTAACGCCTAGCGGGGGCGGAAATGAGCAGTTCTTC,CASSLTPSGGGNEQFF
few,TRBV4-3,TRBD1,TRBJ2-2,TGCGCCAGCAGCCCATGGACAGGGACGAACACCGGGGAGCTGTTTTTT,CASSPWTGTNTGELFF
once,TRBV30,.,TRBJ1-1,TGTGCCTGGAATGCCCGGGCGGGGACTGAAGCTTTCTTT,CAWNARAGTEAFF
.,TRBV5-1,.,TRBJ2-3,TGCGCCAGCAGCTTTGGGACTAGCACAGATACGCAGTATTTT,CASSFGTSTDTQYF
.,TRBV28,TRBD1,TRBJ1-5,TGTGCCAGCAGTACAGGGGCCGCGGGCAATCAGCCCCAGCATTTT,CASSTGAAGNQPQHF
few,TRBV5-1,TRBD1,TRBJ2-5,TGCGCCAGCAGCATAACGTCAGGGGGCCCCCAAGAGACCCAGTACTTC,CASSITSGGPQETQYF
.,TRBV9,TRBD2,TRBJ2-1,TGTGCCAGCAGCGTAGGAGGGGCTAGCGGGCGCAGAAATGAGCAGTTCTTC,CASSVGGASGRRNEQFF
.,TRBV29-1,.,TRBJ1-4,TGCAGCGCCTCCCGACAGACCGCAACTAATGAAAAACTGTTTTTT,CSASRQTATNEKLFF
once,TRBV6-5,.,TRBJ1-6,TGTGCCAGCAGTTACTCCAGGCAGGGCAGCTCACCTCTCCACTTT,CASSYSRQGSSPLHF
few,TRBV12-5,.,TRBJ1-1,TGTGCTAGTGGGGGTGAGCAGGGCATCATGAACACTGAAGCTTTCTTT,CASGGEQGIMNTEAFF
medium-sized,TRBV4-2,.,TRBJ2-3,TGTGCCAGCAGTCGCAAAGGGGCAAATACGCAGTATTTT,CASSRKGANTQYF
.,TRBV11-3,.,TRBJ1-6,TGTGCCAGCTCGGGGGACTATAATTCACCCCTCCACTTT,CASSGDYNSPLHF
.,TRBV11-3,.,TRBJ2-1,TGTGCCAGCAGCTTGCGTGAGCGGAGAAGAGACAATGAGCAGTTCTTC,CASSLRERRRDNEQFF
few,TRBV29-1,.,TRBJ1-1,TGCAGCGGAAACAGGGTCAACACTGAAGCTTTCTTT,CSGNRVNTEAFF